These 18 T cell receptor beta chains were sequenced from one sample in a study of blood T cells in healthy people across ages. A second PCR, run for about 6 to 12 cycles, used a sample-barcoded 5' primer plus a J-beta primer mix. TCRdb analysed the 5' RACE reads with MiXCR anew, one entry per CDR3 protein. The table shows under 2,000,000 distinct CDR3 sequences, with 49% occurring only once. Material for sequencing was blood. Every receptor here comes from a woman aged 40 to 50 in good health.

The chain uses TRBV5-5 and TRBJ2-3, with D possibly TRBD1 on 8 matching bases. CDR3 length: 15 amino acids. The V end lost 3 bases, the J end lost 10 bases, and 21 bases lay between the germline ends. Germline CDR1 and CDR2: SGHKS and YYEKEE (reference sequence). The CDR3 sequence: CASSSTGGGVGAQYF. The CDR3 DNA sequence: TGTGCCAGCAGCTCAACAGGGGGGGGAGTTGGGGCGCAGTATTTT.

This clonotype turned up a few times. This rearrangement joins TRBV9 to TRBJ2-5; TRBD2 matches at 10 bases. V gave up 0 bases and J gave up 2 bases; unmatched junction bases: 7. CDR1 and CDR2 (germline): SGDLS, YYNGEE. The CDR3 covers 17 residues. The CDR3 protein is CASSVDASGGYQETQYF. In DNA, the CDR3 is TGTGCCAGCAGCGTAGACGCTAGCGGGGGATATCAAGAGACCCAGTACTTC. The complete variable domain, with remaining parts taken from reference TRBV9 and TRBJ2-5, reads DSGVTQTPKHLITATGQRVTLRCSPRSGDLSVYWYQQSLDQGLQFLIQYYNGEERAKGNILERFSAQQFPDLHSELNLSSLELGDSALYFCASSVDASGGYQETQYFGPGTRLLVL.

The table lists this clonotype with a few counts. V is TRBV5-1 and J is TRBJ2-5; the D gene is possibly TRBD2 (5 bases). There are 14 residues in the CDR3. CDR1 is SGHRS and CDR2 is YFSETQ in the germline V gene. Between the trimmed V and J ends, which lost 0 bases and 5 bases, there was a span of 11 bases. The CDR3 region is CASSLAMTGETQYF. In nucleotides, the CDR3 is TGCGCCAGCAGCTTGGCAATGACGGGGGAGACCCAGTACTTC.

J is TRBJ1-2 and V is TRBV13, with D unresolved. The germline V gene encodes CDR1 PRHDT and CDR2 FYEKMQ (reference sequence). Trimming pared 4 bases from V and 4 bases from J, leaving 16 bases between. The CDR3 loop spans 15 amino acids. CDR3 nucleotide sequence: TGTGCCAGCAGCTCCTCTCAGCCGTTTCTCTATGGCTACACCTTC. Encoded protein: CASSSSQPFLYGYTF.

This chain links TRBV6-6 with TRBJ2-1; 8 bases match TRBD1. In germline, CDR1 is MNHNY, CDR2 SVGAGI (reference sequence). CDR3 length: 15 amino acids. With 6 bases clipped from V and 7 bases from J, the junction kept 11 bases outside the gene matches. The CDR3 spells CASSPRDRNLNEQFF. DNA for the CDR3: TGTGCCAGCAGCCCTCGGGACAGGAATCTGAATGAGCAGTTCTTC.

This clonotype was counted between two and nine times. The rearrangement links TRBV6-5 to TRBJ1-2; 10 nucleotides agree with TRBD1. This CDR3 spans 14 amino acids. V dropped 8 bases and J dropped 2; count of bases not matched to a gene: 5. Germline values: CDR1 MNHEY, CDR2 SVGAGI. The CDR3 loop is CASQGTGENYGYTF. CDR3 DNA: TGTGCCAGCCAAGGGACAGGGGAAAACTATGGCTACACCTTC.

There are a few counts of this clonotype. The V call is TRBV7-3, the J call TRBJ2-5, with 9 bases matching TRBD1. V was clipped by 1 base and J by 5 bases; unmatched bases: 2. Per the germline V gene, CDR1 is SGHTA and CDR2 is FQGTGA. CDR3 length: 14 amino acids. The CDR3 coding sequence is TGTGCCAGCAGCTTAATAGGGACAGGGGAGACCCAGTACTTC. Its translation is CASSLIGTGETQYF. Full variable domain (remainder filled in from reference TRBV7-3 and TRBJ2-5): GAGVSQTPSNKVTEKGKYVELRCDPISGHTALYWYRQSLGQGPEFLIYFQGTGAADDSGLPNDRFFAVRPEGSVSTLKIQRTERGDSAVYLCASSLIGTGETQYFGPGTRLLVL.

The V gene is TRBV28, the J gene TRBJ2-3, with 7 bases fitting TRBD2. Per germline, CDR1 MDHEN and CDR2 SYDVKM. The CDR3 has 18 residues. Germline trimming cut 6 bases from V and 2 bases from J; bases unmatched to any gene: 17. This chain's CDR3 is CASSLALPGLYNTDTQYF. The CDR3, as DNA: TGTGCCAGCAGCTTAGCCCTCCCGGGACTATACAACACAGATACGCAGTATTTT.

CDR3 nucleotides: TGTGCCAGCAGCTCACCACCAGCAGGGGAAAAACTGTTTTTT. Its protein is CASSSPPAGEKLFF. The chain is built from TRBV7-2 and TRBJ1-4; possible D gene TRBD1, 5 bases. Trimming shortened V by 4 bases and J by 8 bases, and 14 bases separated the two germline ends. CDR1 is SGHTA, CDR2 FQGNSA, per germline. The CDR3 is 14 residues long.

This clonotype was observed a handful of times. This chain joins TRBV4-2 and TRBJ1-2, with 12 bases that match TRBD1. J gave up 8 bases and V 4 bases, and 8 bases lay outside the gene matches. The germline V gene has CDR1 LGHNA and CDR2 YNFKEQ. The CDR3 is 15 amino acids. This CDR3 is CASSPTGTGGGGYTF. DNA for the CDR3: TGTGCCAGCAGCCCCACCGGGACAGGGGGCGGCGGCTACACCTTC.

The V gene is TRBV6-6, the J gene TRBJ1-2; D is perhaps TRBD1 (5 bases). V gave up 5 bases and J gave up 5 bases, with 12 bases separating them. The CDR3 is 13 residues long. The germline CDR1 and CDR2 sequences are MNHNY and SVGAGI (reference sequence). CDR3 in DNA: TGTGCCAGCAGTGGGGCCGGAGGGTATGGCTACACCTTC. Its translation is CASSGAGGYGYTF.

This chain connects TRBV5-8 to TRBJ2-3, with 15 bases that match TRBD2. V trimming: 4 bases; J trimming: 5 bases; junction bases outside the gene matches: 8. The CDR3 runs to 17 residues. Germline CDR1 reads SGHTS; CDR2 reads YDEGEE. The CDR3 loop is CASSAGLAGGHQDTQYF. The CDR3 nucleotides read TGTGCCAGCAGCGCGGGACTAGCGGGGGGCCATCAAGATACGCAGTATTTT.

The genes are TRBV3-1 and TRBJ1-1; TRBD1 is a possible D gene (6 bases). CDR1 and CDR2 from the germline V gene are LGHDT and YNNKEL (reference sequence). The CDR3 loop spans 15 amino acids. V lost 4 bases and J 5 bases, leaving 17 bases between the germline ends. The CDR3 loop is CASSRVLQGGTEAFF. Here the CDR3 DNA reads TGTGCCAGCAGCCGAGTATTACAGGGTGGGACTGAAGCTTTCTTT.

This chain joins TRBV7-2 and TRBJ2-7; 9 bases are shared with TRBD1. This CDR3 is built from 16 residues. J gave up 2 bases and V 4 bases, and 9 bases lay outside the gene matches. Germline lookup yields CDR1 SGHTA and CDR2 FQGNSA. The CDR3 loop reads CASSSRDRVATYEQYF. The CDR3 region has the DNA TGTGCCAGCAGCTCCCGGGACAGGGTTGCCACCTACGAGCAGTACTTC. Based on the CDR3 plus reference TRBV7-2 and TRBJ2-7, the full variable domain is GAGVSQSPSNKVTEKGKDVELRCDPISGHTALYWYRQSLGQGLEFLIYFQGNSAPDKSGLPSDRFSAERTGGSVSTLTIQRTQQEDSAVYLCASSSRDRVATYEQYFGPGTRLTVT.

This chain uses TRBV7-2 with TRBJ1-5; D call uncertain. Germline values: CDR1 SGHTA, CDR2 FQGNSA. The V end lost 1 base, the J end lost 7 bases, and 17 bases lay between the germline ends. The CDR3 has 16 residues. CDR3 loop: CASSLGRWNGPQPQHF. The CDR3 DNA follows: TGTGCCAGCAGCTTAGGGCGGTGGAACGGCCCGCAGCCCCAGCATTTT.

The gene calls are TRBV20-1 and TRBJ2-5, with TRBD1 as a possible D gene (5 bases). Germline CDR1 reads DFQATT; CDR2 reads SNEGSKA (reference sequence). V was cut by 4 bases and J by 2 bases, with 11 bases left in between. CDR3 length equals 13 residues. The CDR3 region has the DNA TGCAGTGCTAAGGAAGGGGTTCAAGAGACCCAGTACTTC. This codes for CSAKEGVQETQYF.

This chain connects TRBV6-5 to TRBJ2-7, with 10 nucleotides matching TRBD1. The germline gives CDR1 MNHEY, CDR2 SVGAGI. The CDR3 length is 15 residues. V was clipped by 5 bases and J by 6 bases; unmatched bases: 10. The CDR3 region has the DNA TGTGCCAGCAGTGGCCGGGACAGGGGACTGGGCGAGCAGTACTTC. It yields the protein CASSGRDRGLGEQYF.

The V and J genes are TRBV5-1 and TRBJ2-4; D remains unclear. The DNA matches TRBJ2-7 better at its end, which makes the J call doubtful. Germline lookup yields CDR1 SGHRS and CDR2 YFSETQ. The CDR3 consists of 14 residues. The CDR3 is CASSVDVHTYEQYF. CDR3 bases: TGCGCCAGCAGTGTGGACGTACACACCTACGAGCAGTACTTC.